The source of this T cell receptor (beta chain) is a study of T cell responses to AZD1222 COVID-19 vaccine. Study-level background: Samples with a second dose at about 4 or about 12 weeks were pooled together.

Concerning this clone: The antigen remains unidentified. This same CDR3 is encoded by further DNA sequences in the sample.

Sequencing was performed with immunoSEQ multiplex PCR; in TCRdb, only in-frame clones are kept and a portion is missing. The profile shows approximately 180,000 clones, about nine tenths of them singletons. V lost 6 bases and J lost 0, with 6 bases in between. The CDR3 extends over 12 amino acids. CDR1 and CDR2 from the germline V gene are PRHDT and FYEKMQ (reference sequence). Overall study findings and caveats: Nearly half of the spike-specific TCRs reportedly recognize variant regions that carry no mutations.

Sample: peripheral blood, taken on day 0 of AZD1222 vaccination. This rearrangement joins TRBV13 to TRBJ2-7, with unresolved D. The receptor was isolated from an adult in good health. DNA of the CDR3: TGTGCCAGCAGTTCCAGCTCCTACGAGCAGTACTTC. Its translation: CASSSSSYEQYF.